The T cell receptor (beta chain) described here comes from a study of T cells in Graves' hyperthyroidism and ophthalmopathy (dated by TCRdb to between 2018 and 2020). Looking at the study overall: Peripheral blood samples were taken at initial diagnosis, before any treatment was given. Following sampling, methimazole starting at 30 mg daily was given to hyperthyroidism patients, and high-dose intravenous methylprednisolone was given to ophthalmopathy patients. An independent validation cohort of some 18 hyperthyroidism patients and 15 or so patients who later progressed to ophthalmopathy tested prospective prediction of ophthalmopathy. According to the paper, TCR Vbeta CDR3 sequencing was carried out on 135 peripheral blood samples, which came from 40 to 45 ophthalmopathy, about 75 hyperthyroidism and around 17 progressor patients. To identify distinguishing TCR V-J signatures, a discovery cohort of about 95 patients was used, comprising approximately 40 with Graves' ophthalmopathy and some 57 with stable Graves' hyperthyroidism. The 100 or so discovery patients were randomly split 7:3 into training and test sets. Thyroid tissue and blood T-cell repertoires from over 5 Graves' hyperthyroidism patients were also compared in the study. What the work shows at the level of the full study, not this receptor alone: Blood samples also contained most of the expanded thyroid clonotypes (frequency above 0.001), which suggests that blood repertoires may reflect thyroid immune responses. In validation, progression to ophthalmopathy was predicted by the model with 70.59% sensitivity and 72% to 85% specificity, a median of about 6.8 months before onset. In cross-validation, a model built on a 13 V-J signature told ophthalmopathy apart from stable hyperthyroidism with about 90% sensitivity and roughly 81% specificity, and in testing the same model reached 80%/75%. No statistical method was used to set the sample size in advance, and investigators knew the group allocation.

This clonotype was detected ten times or more. Its antigen target is currently unknown. Per-nucleotide qualities are absent, and no much larger clonotype sits a single base away. The V end loses 3 bases and the J end loses 0 bases, and a stretch of 5 bases separates them. CDR1 and CDR2, per the germline V gene, are SGHVS and FQNEAQ. The CDR3 covers 13 residues, taking in both the cysteine and the phenylalanine. Only the CDR3 DNA stays, 39 bases, in frame from base 1. The TCR beta CDR3 regions were amplified from RNA transcripts. The first round of RT-PCR for the TCR CDR3 was performed with the HTBI primer set and the Qiagen OneStep RT-PCR kit. A second multiplex PCR round built the libraries, followed by size selection and purification. The libraries were sequenced on an Illumina HiSeq2000 using paired-end 100 bp reads. The paper's data handling went like this. SOAPnuke was used to process the raw data, removing reads that contained adapters or uncalled bases, had a mean Phred below 15, or lacked an exact match to the constant primer or identifier. High-quality paired reads were merged using COPE v1.2.5, and each unique nucleotide sequence was defined as a clonotype. MiTCR v1.1 was used to align the clonotypes against IMGT TRBV, TRBD and TRBJ reference segments. Only V-J combinations with frequency above 0.0001, covering about 99% of repertoires, were analysed. The TCS score was defined as the ratio of F50 (clonal expansion) to E x V (chaos), calculated using BLOSUM62-based TCRdist between CDR3 peptides within each V-J. Welch's t-statistics and random forest reduced 500 to 650 V-J features to roughly 13, which were used in a naive Bayes classifier (R e1071). TCRdb handled the public reads itself, with Q25 trimming in fastp and clone calling in MiXCR, and kept productive beta chains. Rows matching on CDR3 protein sequence are summarized as one entry with the most common DNA and genes. TCRdb, not the authors, supplied the V and J calls. The sample records roughly 400,000 distinct CDR3 sequences, approximately 25% of which are singletons. The ten largest account for 73% of the sample.

Graves' hyperthyroidism was defined as stable when no progression to ophthalmopathy occurred over 18 months of follow-up. Hyperthyroidism patients were aged 18 to 65 years and newly diagnosed, with disease duration of less than 2 months. Exclusion was applied to patients with uncontrolled infections, other autoimmune diseases, pregnancy or lactation. Diagnoses were based on clinical symptoms, serum thyroxine and TRAb, thyroid ultrasound and orbital computed tomography. PBMCs were separated from about 10 ml of fresh peripheral blood using Ficoll-Paque density gradient centrifugation. Trizol reagent was used to extract total RNA, and RNA quality was then checked on an Agilent 2100 Bioanalyzer.

Here the chain combines TRBV7-8 and TRBJ1-2, with the identity of the D gene unclear. Source material: blood. This clonotype originated in a man in his forties or fifties with Graves' hyperthyroidism. CDR3 sequence: CASSFRPNYGYTF. The DNA is as follows: TGTGCCAGCAGCTTCCGACCTAACTATGGCTACACCTTC.